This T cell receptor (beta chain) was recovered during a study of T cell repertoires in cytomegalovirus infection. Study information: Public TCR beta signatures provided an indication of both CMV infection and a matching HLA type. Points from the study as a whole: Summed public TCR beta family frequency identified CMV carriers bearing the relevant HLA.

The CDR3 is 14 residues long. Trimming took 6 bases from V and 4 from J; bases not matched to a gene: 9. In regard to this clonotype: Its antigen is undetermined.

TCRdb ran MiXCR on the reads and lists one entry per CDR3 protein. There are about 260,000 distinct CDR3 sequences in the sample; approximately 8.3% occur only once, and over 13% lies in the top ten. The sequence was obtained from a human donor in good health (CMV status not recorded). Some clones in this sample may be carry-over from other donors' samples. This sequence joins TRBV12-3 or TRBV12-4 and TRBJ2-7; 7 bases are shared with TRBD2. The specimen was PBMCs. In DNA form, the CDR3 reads TGTGCCAGCAGCCCGGGGGGAGTTACATACGAGCAGTACTTC. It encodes CASSPGGVTYEQYF.